These 2 T cell receptor beta chains were sequenced from one sample in a study of naive and memory T cell subsets. An equimolar mix of two oligonucleotides served as the beta constant-region primer for TRBC1 and TRBC2. Nested alpha and beta constant-region primers with the SP2 primer drove four PCR rounds on ligated cDNA. Via MiXCR, TCRdb re-called the UMI-ligation and nested PCR reads, giving one row per CDR3 protein. The table records around 110,000 distinct CDR3 sequences, just over 35% of them present only once. The source material was central memory CD4+ T cells from blood. These receptor sequences come from a human donor in good health.

The rearrangement joins TRBV7-9 to TRBJ2-6; D remains ambiguous. CDR3 size: 15 residues. Germline assignment: CDR1 SEHNR and CDR2 FQNEAQ (reference sequence). Trimming pared 5 bases from V and 0 bases from J, leaving 8 bases between. CDR3 DNA sequence: TGTGCCAGCAGCGGTACAAACTCTGGGGCCAACGTCCTGACTTTC. This gives the protein CASSGTNSGANVLTF.

This clonotype was counted only a few times. The rearrangement links TRBV29-1 to TRBJ1-2, with D perhaps TRBD1 (6 bases). The CDR3 is made up of 13 amino acids. V lost 2 bases and J 8 bases, leaving 15 bases between the germline ends. From germline, CDR1 is SQVTM and CDR2 ANQGSEA. CDR3 coding DNA: TGCAGCGTTGAAAGGGGGGGGCGAGGCGGCTACACCTTC. Residues: CSVERGGRGGYTF.